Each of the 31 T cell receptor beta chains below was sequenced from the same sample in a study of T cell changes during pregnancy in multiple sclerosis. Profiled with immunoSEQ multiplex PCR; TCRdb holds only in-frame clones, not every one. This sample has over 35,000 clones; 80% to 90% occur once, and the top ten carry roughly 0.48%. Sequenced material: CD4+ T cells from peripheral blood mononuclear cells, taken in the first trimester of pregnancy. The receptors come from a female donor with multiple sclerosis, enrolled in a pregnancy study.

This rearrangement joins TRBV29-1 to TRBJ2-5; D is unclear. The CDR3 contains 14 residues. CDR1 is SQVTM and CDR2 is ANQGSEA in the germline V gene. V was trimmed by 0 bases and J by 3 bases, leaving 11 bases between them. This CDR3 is CSVEDALLKETQYF. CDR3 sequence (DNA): TGCAGCGTTGAAGATGCACTTTTAAAAGAGACCCAGTACTTC. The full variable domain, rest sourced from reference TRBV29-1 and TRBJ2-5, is SAVISQKPSRDICQRGTSLTIQCQVDSQVTMMFWYRQQPGQSLTLIATANQGSEATYESGFVIDKFPISRPNLTFSTLTVSNMSPEDSSIYLCSVEDALLKETQYFGPGTRLLVL.

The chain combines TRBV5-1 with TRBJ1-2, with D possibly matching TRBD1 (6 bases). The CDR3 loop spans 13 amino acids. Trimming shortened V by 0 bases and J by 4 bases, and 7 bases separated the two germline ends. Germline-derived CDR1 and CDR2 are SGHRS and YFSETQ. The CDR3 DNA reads TGCGCCAGCAGCTTGGGAGGGGGCTATGGCTACACCTTC. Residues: CASSLGGGYGYTF.

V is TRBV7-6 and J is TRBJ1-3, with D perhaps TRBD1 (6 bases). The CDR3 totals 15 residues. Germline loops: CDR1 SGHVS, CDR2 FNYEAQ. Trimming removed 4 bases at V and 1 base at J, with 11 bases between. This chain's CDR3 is CASSSRQGSGNTIYF. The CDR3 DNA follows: TGTGCCAGCAGCTCGAGGCAGGGGTCTGGAAACACCATATATTTT. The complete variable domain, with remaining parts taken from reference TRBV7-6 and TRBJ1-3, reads GAGVSQSPRYKVTKRGQDVALRCDPISGHVSLYWYRQALGQGPEFLTYFNYEAQQDKSGLPNDRFSAERPEGSISTLTIQRTEQRDSAMYRCASSSRQGSGNTIYFGEGSWLTVV.

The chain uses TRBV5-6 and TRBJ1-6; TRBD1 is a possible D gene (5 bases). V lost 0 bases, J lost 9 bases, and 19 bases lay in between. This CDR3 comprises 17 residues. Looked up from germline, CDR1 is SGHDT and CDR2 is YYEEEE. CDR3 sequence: CASSLALTGTSSSPLHF. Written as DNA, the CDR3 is TGTGCCAGCAGCTTGGCCCTCACCGGGACTTCGAGTTCACCCCTCCACTTT.

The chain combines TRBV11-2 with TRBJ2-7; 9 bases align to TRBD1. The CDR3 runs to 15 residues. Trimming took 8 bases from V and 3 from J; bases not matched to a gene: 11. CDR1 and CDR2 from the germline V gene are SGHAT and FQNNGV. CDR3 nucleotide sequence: TGTGCCAGCCGCCGCCCGGGACAGGGCTTCTACGAGCAGTACTTC. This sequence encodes CASRRPGQGFYEQYF.

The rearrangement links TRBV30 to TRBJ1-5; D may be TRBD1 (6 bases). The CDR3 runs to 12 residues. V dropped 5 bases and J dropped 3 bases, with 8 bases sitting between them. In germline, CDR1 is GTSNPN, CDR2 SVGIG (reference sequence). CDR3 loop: CAWGDTNQPQHF. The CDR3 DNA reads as TGTGCCTGGGGGGACACCAATCAGCCCCAGCATTTT.

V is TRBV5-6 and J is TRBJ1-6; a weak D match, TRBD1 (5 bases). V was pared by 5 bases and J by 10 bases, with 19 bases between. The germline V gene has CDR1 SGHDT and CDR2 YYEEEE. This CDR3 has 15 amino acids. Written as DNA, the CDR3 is TGTGCCAGCAGACCTGACGACAGCTCTCGGTCACCCCTCCACTTT. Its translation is CASRPDDSSRSPLHF.

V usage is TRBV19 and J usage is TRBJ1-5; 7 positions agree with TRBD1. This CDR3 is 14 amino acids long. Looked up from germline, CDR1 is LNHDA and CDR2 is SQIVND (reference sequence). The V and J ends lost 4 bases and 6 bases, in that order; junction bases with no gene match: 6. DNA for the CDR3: TGTGCCAGTAGTACTCGACAGGGCGGTCAGCCCCAGCATTTT. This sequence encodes CASSTRQGGQPQHF.

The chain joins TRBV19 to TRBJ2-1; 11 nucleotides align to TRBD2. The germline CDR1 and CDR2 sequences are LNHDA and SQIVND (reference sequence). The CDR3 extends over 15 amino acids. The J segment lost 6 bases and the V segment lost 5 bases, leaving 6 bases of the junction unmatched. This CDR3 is CASSERLAGFNEQFF. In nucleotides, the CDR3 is TGTGCCAGTAGTGAAAGACTAGCGGGATTCAATGAGCAGTTCTTC.

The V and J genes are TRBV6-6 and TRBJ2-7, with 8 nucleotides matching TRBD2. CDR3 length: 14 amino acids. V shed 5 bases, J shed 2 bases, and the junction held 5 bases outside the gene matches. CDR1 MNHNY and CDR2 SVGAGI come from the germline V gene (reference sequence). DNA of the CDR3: TGTGCCAGCAGTCGTAGCGGGGAAGCCTACGAGCAGTACTTC. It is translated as CASSRSGEAYEQYF.

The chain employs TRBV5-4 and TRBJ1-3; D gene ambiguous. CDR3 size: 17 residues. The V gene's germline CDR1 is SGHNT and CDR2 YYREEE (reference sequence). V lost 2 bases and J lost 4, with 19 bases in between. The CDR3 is CASSLNPSEIPGNTIYF. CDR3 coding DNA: TGTGCCAGCAGCTTAAATCCGTCGGAGATCCCCGGAAACACCATATATTTT.

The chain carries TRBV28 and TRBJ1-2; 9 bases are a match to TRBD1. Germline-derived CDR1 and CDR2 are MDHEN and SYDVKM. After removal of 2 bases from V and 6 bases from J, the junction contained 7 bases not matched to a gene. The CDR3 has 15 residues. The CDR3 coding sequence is TGTGCCAGCAGTTTAAGGGACAGGGTCTCCAATGGCTACACCTTC. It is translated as CASSLRDRVSNGYTF.

CDR3 sequence (DNA): TGTGCCAGCACGAGACCGGGACTTTCACCCAATGAGCAGTTCTTC. As protein: CASTRPGLSPNEQFF. The chain joins TRBV9 to TRBJ2-1, with D tentatively TRBD2 (6 bases). This CDR3 spans 15 amino acids. Germline CDR1 and CDR2: SGDLS and YYNGEE. Trimming removed 6 bases at V and 6 bases at J, with 19 bases between.

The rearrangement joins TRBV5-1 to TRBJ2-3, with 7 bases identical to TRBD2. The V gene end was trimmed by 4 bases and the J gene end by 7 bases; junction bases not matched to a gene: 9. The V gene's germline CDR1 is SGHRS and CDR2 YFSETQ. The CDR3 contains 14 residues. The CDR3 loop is CASSDRLARNTQYF. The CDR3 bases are TGCGCCAGCAGCGACCGACTAGCACGAAATACGCAGTATTTT.

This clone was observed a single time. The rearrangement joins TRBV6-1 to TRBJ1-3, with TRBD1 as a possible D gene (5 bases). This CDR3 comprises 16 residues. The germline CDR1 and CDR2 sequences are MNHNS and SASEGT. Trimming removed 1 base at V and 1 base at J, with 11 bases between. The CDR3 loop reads CASSEGRGLSGNTIYF. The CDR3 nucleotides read TGTGCCAGCAGTGAAGGGAGGGGTTTGTCTGGAAACACCATATATTTT.

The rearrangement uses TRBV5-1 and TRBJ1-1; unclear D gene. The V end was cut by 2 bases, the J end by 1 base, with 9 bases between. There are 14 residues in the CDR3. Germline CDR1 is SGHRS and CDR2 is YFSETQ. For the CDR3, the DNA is TGCGCCAGCAGCTTCTCAACCGGGAACACTGAAGCTTTCTTT. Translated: CASSFSTGNTEAFF.

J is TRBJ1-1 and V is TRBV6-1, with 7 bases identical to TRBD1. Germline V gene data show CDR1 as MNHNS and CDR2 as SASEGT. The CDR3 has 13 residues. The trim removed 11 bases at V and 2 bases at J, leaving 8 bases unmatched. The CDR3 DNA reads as TGTGCCCACCGACAGGGAATAAACACTGAAGCTTTCTTT. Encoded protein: CAHRQGINTEAFF.

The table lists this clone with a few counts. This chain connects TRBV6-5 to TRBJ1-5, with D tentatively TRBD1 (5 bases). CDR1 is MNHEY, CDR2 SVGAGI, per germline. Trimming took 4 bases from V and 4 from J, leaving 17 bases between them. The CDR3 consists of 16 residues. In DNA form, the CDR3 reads TGTGCCAGCAGTTGGGGCGGCGGTGGGGCAAATCAGCCCCAGCATTTT. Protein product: CASSWGGGGANQPQHF.

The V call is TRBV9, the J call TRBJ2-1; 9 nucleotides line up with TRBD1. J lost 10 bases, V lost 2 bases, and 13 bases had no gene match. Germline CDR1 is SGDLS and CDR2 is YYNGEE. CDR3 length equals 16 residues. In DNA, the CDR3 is TGTGCCAGCAGCGTGCCCTTGGGGACAGGGCCGGGCGAGCAGTTCTTC. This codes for CASSVPLGTGPGEQFF.

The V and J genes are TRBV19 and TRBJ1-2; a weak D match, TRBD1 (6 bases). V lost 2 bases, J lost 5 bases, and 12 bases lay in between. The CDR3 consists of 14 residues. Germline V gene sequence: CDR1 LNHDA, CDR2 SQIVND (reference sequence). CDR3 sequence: CASSIFPQGYGYTF. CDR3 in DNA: TGTGCCAGTAGTATATTCCCTCAGGGGTATGGCTACACCTTC.

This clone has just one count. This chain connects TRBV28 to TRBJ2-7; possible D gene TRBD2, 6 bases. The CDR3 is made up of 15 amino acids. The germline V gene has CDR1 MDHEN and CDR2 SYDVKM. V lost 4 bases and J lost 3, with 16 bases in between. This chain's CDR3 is CASSSYSWTIYEQYF. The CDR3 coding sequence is TGTGCCAGCAGTTCATATTCTTGGACTATCTACGAGCAGTACTTC.

In DNA form, the CDR3 reads TGTGCCAGCAGTGAAATTCAGGGTTCGCTCGAGCAGTACTTC. It encodes CASSEIQGSLEQYF. V usage is TRBV2 and J usage is TRBJ2-7; maybe TRBD1 (5 bases). The length of the CDR3 is 14 residues. Germline V gives CDR1 SNHLY, CDR2 FYNNEI. Trimming cost V 2 bases and J 6 bases, with 14 bases left between them.

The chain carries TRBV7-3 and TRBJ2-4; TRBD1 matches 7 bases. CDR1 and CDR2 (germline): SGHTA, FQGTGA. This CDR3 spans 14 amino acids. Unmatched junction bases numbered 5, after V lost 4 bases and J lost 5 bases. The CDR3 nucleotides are TGTGCCAGCAGCTCCCGGGACAGTGAAAACATTCAGTACTTC. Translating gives CASSSRDSENIQYF. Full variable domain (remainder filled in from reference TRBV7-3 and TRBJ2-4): GAGVSQTPSNKVTEKGKYVELRCDPISGHTALYWYRQSLGQGPEFLIYFQGTGAADDSGLPNDRFFAVRPEGSVSTLKIQRTERGDSAVYLCASSSRDSENIQYFGAGTRLSVL.

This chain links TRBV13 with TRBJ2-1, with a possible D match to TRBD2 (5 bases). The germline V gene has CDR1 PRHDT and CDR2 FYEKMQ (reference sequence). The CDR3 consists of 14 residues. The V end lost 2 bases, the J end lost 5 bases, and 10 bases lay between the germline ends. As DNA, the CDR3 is TGTGCCAGCAGCTTACGTTCCGGGGACAATGAGCAGTTCTTC. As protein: CASSLRSGDNEQFF.

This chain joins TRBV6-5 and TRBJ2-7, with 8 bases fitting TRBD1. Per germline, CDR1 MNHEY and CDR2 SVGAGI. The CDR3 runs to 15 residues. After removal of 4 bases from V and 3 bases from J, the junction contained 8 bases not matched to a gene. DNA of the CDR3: TGTGCCAGCAGTTCCTCAGGGACAGGAATCTACGAGCAGTACTTC. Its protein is CASSSSGTGIYEQYF.

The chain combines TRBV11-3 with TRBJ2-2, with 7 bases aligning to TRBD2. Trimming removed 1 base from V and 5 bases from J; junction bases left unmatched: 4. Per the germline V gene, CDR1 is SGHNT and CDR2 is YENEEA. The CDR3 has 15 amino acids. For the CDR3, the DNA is TGTGCCAGCAGCTTAGGATGGCGGGAGACCGGGGAGCTGTTTTTT. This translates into CASSLGWRETGELFF.

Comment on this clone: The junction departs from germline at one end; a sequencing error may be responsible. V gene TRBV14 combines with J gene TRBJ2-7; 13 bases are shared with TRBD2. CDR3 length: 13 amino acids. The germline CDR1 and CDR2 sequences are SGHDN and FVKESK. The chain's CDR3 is CASSRAGTSGITF. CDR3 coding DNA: TGTGCCAGCAGCCGTGCCGGGACTAGCGGGATTACGTTC.

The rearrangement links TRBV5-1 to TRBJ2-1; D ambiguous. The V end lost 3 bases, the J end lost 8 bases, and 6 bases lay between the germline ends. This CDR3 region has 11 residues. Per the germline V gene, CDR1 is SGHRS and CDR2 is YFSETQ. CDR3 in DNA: TGCGCCAGCAGCTCAGAATATGAGCAGTTCTTC. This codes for CASSSEYEQFF.

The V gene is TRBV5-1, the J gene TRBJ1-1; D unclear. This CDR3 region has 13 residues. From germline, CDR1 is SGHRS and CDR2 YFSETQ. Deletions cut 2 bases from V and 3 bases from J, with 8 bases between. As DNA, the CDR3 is TGCGCCAGCAGCTTCAAGAGCGACACTGAAGCTTTCTTT. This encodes CASSFKSDTEAFF.

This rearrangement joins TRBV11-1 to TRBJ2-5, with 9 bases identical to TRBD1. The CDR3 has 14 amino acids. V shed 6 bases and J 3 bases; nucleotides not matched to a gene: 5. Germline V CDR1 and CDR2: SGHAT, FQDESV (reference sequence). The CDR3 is CASSRTGAEETQYF. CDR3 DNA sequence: TGTGCCAGCAGTCGGACAGGGGCCGAAGAGACCCAGTACTTC.

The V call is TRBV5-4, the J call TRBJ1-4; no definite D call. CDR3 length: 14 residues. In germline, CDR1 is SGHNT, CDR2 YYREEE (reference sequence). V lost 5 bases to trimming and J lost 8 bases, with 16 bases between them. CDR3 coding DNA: TGTGCCAGCAGTTATGACCCTACGAGGGAAAAACTGTTTTTT. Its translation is CASSYDPTREKLFF.